This T cell receptor (beta chain) originates from a study of Ad26.COV2.S vaccination and SARS-CoV-2 variants (dated by TCRdb to the early 2020s). For the wider study: Vaccine-arm donors were drawn from COV1001, a multicentre, randomized, double-blind, placebo-controlled phase I-IIa trial of Ad26.COV2.S in healthy adults. Ad26.COV2.S was given intramuscularly at 5x10^10 or 1x10^11 viral particles, as a single shot or as two shots 56 days apart. TCRbeta repertoire sequencing was used to assess the specificity and breadth of SARS-CoV-2-reactive T cell receptors after Ad26.COV2.S vaccination. A total of 32 samples were included in the TCR-sequenced set, comprising around 19 Ad26.COV2.S vaccine recipients, 5 placebo recipients and 8 SARS-CoV-2 convalescent individuals. Trial participants were randomized into five groups of five, in which low-dose or high-dose Ad26.COV2.S was given once or twice, or placebo was given on both occasions. Investigators did not know the trial group allocation while performing experiments and assessing outcomes.

General study outcomes and caveats: Compared with placebo recipients, Ad26.COV2.S recipients showed higher spike-specific TCR breadth (P = 0.0014). After vaccination, substantial breadth of spike-specific CD8+ and CD4+ T cell responses was reported. Non-spike TCR breadth was comparable between vaccine and placebo recipients, consistent with the vaccine containing only spike. Comparing responses between vaccine doses or regimens was not something the study was powered to do. According to the authors, total T cell responses may have been underestimated by the TCR breadth and depth analyses.

To note about this clone: The antigen it recognizes is unknown. No much larger clonotype is one base removed from it; base qualities were not supplied.

The sample's treatment or condition label, in plain terms: approximately 18 received Ad26.COV2.S at low or high dose, single or two shots; several received placebo; per-sample allocation not given. For vaccine and placebo recipients, the sequenced repertoires came from samples collected on day 63 after the first injection. Cohort 1b enrolled 25 adults aged 18-55 years at a single site in Boston, USA, between 29 July and 7 August 2020. Ad26.COV2.S was a replication-incompetent adenovirus type 26 vector expressing a prefusion-stabilized SARS-CoV-2 spike protein from the original Wuhan strain. From cysteine to phenylalanine, the CDR3 is 14 amino acids long. Only CDR3 DNA is held: 42 bases, read in frame from base 1. V sheds 5 bases and J sheds 8 bases, leaving 15 bases between their ends. CDR1 and CDR2, looked up from the germline V gene (reference sequence), are MNHEY and SMNVEV. TCRbeta CDR3 regions were sequenced with the immunoSEQ Assay. After extraction, genomic DNA underwent amplification by bias-controlled multiplex PCR, followed by high-throughput sequencing. As for the original processing: To quantify the absolute abundance of each unique TCRbeta CDR3 region, sequences were collapsed and filtered. T cell fraction was estimated by normalizing TCRbeta template counts to usable DNA, with usable DNA measured through amplification of reference genes found in all nucleated cells. Repertoire TCRs were annotated as SARS-CoV-2-specific by exact matching of V gene, CDR3 amino acid sequence and J gene to a known reactive TCR set. The reference SARS-CoV-2 TCR set came from MIRA and was filtered for enrichment in COVID-19-positive ImmuneCODE repertoires, removing public or cross-reactive TCRs. Drawing on the MIRA antigens, annotated TCRs were analysed further at the level of specific ORF or position within ORF. Breadth was defined as annotated unique rearrangements over total unique productive rearrangements; depth was the summed frequency of those rearrangements. TCR breadth was compared between groups using two-sided Wilcoxon rank-sum tests. TCRdb retrieved this table from immuneACCESS and kept in-frame rearrangements only. Not all clones are present; in checked studies, unresolved V genes account for under half, and no reason is known for the remainder. Clonal size and the V and J genes are those of that table, whereas D and trimming came from the DNA. In this sample the table shows 400,000 to 500,000 clones, 75% to 90% of which occur a single time. The leading ten clones occupy over 2% of the sample.

The clonotype was recovered from a person between 18 and 65 years old who received the Ad26.COV2.S COVID-19 vaccine or a placebo. Sequencing was performed on peripheral blood, taken in a trial of Ad26.COV2.S vaccine versus placebo. The chain couples TRBV27 to TRBJ2-2; TRBD1 is a possible D gene, resting on 5 matching bases. The CDR3 protein is CASSVILRDGELFF. The DNA sequence is given as TGTGCCAGCAGTGTCATTCTCAGGGATGGGGAGCTGTTTTTT.